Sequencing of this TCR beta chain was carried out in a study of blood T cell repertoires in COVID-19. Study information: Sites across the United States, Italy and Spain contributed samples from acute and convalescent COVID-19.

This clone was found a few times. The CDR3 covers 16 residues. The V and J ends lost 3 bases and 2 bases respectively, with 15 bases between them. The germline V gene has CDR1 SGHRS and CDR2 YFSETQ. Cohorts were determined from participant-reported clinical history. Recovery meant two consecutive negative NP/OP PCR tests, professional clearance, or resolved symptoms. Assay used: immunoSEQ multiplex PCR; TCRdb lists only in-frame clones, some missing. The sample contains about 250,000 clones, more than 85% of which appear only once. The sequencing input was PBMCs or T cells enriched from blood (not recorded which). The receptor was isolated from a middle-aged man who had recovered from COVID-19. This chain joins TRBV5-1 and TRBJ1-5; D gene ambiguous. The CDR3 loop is CASSSLGRRGNQPQHF. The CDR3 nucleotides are TGCGCCAGCAGCTCACTGGGTCGTCGGGGCAATCAGCCCCAGCATTTT. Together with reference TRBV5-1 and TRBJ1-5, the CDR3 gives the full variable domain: KAGVTQTPRYLIKTRGQQVTLSCSPISGHRSVSWYQQTPGQGLQFLFEYFSETQRNKGNFPGRFSGRQFSNSRSEMNVSTLELGDSALYLCASSSLGRRGNQPQHFGDGTRLSIL.